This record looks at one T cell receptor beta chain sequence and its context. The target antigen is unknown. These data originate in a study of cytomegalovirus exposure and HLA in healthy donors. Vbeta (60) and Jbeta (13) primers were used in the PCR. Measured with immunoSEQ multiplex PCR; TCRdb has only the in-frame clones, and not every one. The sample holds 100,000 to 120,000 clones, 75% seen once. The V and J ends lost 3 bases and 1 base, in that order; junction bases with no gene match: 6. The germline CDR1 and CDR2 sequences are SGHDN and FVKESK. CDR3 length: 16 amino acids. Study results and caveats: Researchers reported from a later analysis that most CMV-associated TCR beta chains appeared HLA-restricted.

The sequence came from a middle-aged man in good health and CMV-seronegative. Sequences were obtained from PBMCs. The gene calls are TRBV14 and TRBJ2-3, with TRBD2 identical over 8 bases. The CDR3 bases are TGTGCCAGCAGCCATAGGCGGGGGGAGGGCACAGATACGCAGTATTTT. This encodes CASSHRRGEGTDTQYF.